These 17 T cell receptor beta chains were sequenced from one sample in a study of T cells in Graves' hyperthyroidism and ophthalmopathy. Researchers amplified the TCR beta CDR3 regions from RNA transcripts. A set of HTBI primers served as the primers for a first-round RT-PCR of the TCR CDR3. MiXCR, applied by TCRdb to the multiplex PCR reads, yields one record per CDR3 protein. The table records some 500,000 distinct CDR3 sequences, 13% to 15% of them present only once. Sequencing input: blood. These receptors were obtained from a young woman with Graves' hyperthyroidism.

This clonotype was detected ten times or more. The genes are TRBV7-9 and TRBJ2-1, with D perhaps matching TRBD1 (6 bases). The length of the CDR3 is 13 residues. Trimming took 4 bases from V and 7 from J, leaving 11 bases between them. Germline assignment: CDR1 SEHNR and CDR2 FQNEAQ (reference sequence). The CDR3 bases are TGTGCCAGCAGCTCATTCCAGGGGAATGAGCAGTTCTTC. This codes for CASSSFQGNEQFF.

This clonotype was recorded at least ten times. This sequence joins TRBV20-1 and TRBJ2-1; 12 bases align to TRBD2. CDR3 size: 16 residues. Germline CDR1 DFQATT, CDR2 SNEGSKA (reference sequence). DNA for the CDR3: TGCAGCACGAGATCCAGTACTAGCGGGAGGTACAATGAGCAGTTCTTC. Translated, it gives CSTRSSTSGRYNEQFF.

The CDR3 loop reads CSARASDHSYNEQFF. CDR3 sequence (DNA): TGCAGTGCTAGAGCAAGTGACCATTCCTACAATGAGCAGTTCTTC. The chain joins TRBV20-1 to TRBJ2-1; no clear D gene. Germline assignment: CDR1 DFQATT and CDR2 SNEGSKA (reference sequence). Trimming cost V 1 base and J 1 base, with 11 bases left between them. This CDR3 region has 15 residues.

This clonotype has a handful of counts. Its ends do not fully match the called genes, so a read error is possible. The chain carries TRBV12-3 or TRBV12-4 and TRBJ2-5; D unresolved. The CDR3 spans 14 residues. In DNA, the CDR3 is TGTGCCGGCAGTTTGCGGTCAAACCAAGAGACCCAGTACTTC. Protein sequence: CAGSLRSNQETQYF.

The rearrangement links TRBV6-2 or TRBV6-3 to TRBJ2-4; 7 nucleotides line up with TRBD2. The V and J ends lost 3 bases and 12 bases, in that order; junction bases with no gene match: 8. Germline CDR1 reads MNHEY; CDR2 reads SVGEGT. The CDR3 spans 13 residues. The CDR3 sequence is CASSYQDPGGQYF. The CDR3 DNA reads TGTGCCAGCAGTTATCAGGACCCGGGGGGTCAGTACTTC.

The chain joins TRBV12-3 or TRBV12-4 to TRBJ1-6, with no clear D. CDR3 length: 15 amino acids. V was pared by 7 bases and J by 5 bases, with 15 bases between. The CDR3, as DNA: TGTGCCAGCACCCGGATGCCTACAGATAATTCACCCCTCCACTTT. Protein: CASTRMPTDNSPLHF.

This chain links TRBV19 with TRBJ2-1; TRBD1 or TRBD2 may be the D gene (6 bases each). The ends were cut back, 5 bases at V and 8 bases at J, with 19 bases in the middle. The CDR3 has 15 residues. Germline CDR1 LNHDA, CDR2 SQIVND (reference sequence). CDR3 amino acids: CASSSPSGAQDEQFF. The CDR3 region has the DNA TGTGCCAGTAGTTCCCCCTCGGGGGCGCAAGATGAGCAGTTCTTC. Looking up the rest from reference TRBV19 and TRBJ2-1 gives the full variable domain: DGGITQSPKYLFRKEGQNVTLSCEQNLNHDAMYWYRQDPGQGLRLIYYSQIVNDFQKGDIAEGYSVSREKKESFPLTVTSAQKNPTAFYLCASSSPSGAQDEQFFGPGTRLTVL.

There are many counts of this clonotype. The chain employs TRBV5-6 and TRBJ2-1; 14 positions match TRBD2. Germline values: CDR1 SGHDT, CDR2 YYEEEE. The CDR3 has 17 residues. J gave up 4 bases and V 1 base, and 4 bases lay outside the gene matches. CDR3 residues: CASSLPGTSGRYNEQFF. The CDR3 nucleotides read TGTGCCAGCAGCTTGCCCGGGACTAGCGGGAGATACAATGAGCAGTTCTTC.

This clonotype was recorded at least ten times. This sequence joins TRBV19 and TRBJ2-3, with 8 bases fitting TRBD2. The CDR3 loop spans 17 amino acids. V trimming: 7 bases; J trimming: 2 bases; junction bases outside the gene matches: 14. CDR1 and CDR2 (germline): LNHDA, SQIVND (reference sequence). This CDR3 reads CASTSRGAGVITDTQYF. CDR3 DNA: TGTGCCAGTACTTCCCGAGGAGCGGGGGTGATCACAGATACGCAGTATTTT.

This clonotype was found many times. This rearrangement joins TRBV12-3 or TRBV12-4 to TRBJ2-7, with D uncertain. The CDR3 has 13 residues. V was cut by 3 bases and J by 6 bases, with 12 bases left in between. The CDR3 loop is CASSFARASEQYV. Here the CDR3 DNA reads TGTGCCAGCAGTTTTGCCCGGGCTTCCGAGCAGTACGTC.

Many counts were recorded for this clonotype. This chain uses TRBV6-1 with TRBJ2-5, with D unclear. The CDR3 has 13 amino acids. Germline V CDR1 and CDR2: MNHNS, SASEGT. V was shortened by 4 bases and J by 1 base, with 7 bases between the two germline ends. CDR3 coding DNA: TGTGCCAGCAGTGGACAACTCCAAGAGACCCAGTACTTC. Amino acids: CASSGQLQETQYF.

This clonotype appeared many times. This chain joins TRBV7-9 and TRBJ2-1; D unclear. Germline V gives CDR1 SEHNR, CDR2 FQNEAQ (reference sequence). This CDR3 contains 16 residues. The germline V and J ends were trimmed by 5 bases and 0 bases, with 14 bases remaining between them. The CDR3 is CASSPGWTSSYNEQFF. CDR3 bases: TGTGCCAGCAGCCCCGGGTGGACGAGCTCCTACAATGAGCAGTTCTTC.

This clonotype was seen many times. V and J are TRBV2 and TRBJ1-1; D is perhaps TRBD1 (5 bases). Per the germline V gene, CDR1 is SNHLY and CDR2 is FYNNEI. Trimming took 7 bases from V and 0 from J, leaving 12 bases between them. This CDR3 contains 14 residues. The CDR3 protein is CASMRGRVNTEAFF. DNA of the CDR3: TGTGCCAGCATGAGGGGTCGGGTGAACACTGAAGCTTTCTTT.

Concerning this clonotype: Since no conserved phenylalanine or tryptophan closes the CDR3, a read error is the likely cause. The rearrangement uses TRBV7-9 and TRBJ1-1; TRBD1 matches 7 bases. J lost 0 bases, V lost 5 bases, and 3 bases had no gene match. CDR1 is SEHNR and CDR2 is FQNEAQ in the germline V gene (reference sequence). The length of the CDR3 is 14 residues. Here the CDR3 reads CASSVRGMNTEAFV. CDR3 coding DNA: TGTGCCAGCAGCGTCAGGGGGATGAACACTGAAGCTTTCGTT.

V gene TRBV12-3 or TRBV12-4 combines with J gene TRBJ2-1, with TRBD1 matching over 10 bases. V lost 4 bases, J lost 9 bases, and 6 bases stayed unmatched. The CDR3 loop spans 14 amino acids. The CDR3 is CASSSAGQGGEQFF. CDR3 coding DNA: TGTGCCAGCAGTTCAGCCGGACAGGGGGGTGAGCAGTTCTTC.

This clonotype was seen ten or more times. CDR3 DNA sequence: TGCGCCAGCAGCTTGGAGGCAGCTACAACCTACGAGCAGTACTTC. It codes for CASSLEAATTYEQYF. The genes are TRBV5-1 and TRBJ2-7; D unclear. The CDR3 loop spans 15 amino acids. Between the trimmed V and J ends, which lost 0 bases and 2 bases, there was a span of 12 bases. Looked up from germline, CDR1 is SGHRS and CDR2 is YFSETQ.

This clonotype appeared a few times. DNA for the CDR3: TGCAGTCCGGCCCACACAGATACGCAGTATTTT. Translated: CSPAHTDTQYF. The V and J genes are TRBV20-1 and TRBJ2-3; D gene ambiguous. With 8 bases removed from V and 2 bases from J, the gap between germline ends came to 8 bases. The germline V gene encodes CDR1 DFQATT and CDR2 SNEGSKA (reference sequence). The CDR3 sequence is 11 residues long.